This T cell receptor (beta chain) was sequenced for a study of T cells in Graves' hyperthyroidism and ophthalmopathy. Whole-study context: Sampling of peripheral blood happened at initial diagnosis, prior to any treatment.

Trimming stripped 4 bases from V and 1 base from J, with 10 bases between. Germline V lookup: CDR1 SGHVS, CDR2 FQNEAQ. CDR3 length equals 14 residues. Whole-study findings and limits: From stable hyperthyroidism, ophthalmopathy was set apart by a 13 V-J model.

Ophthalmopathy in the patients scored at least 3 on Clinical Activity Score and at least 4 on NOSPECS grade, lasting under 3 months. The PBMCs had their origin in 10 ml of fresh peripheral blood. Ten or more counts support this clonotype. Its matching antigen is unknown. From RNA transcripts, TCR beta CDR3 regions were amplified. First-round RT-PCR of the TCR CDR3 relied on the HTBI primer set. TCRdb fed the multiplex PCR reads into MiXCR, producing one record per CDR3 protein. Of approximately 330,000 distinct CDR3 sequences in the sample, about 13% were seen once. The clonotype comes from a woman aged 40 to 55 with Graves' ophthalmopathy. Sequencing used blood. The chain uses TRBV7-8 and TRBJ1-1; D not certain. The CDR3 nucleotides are TGTGCCAGCAGCTCCAACCTTGAGAACACTGAAGCTTTCTTT. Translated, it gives CASSSNLENTEAFF. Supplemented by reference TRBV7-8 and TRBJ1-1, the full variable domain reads GAGVSQSPRYKVAKRGQDVALRCDPISGHVSLFWYQQALGQGPEFLTYFQNEAQLDKSGLPSDRFFAERPEGSVSTLKIQRTQQEDSAVYLCASSSNLENTEAFFGQGTRLTVV.